The subject of this entry is one T cell receptor (beta chain). The CDR3 spans 15 residues. Looked up from germline, CDR1 is LNHDA and CDR2 is SQIVND (reference sequence). V shed 7 bases, J shed 4 bases, and the junction held 6 bases outside the gene matches. These data come from a study of blood T cell repertoires in COVID-19. About the research overall: Researchers got acute and convalescent COVID-19 samples from the United States, Italy and Spain. T cells, B-cell-depleted T cells, or PBMCs supplied cDNA or gDNA.

As handled by the study authors: Amplification from reference gene primers served as the basis for estimated nucleated cell counts. Measured with immunoSEQ multiplex PCR; TCRdb has only the in-frame clones, and not every one. The D gene and trimming were derived from the DNA, and the V and J assignments and clone size from that table. Altogether about 220,000 clones are present, more than 75% being singletons, with the ten largest covering 2.9%. This sequence originates from a man in his forties or fifties who had recovered from COVID-19. The V and J genes are TRBV19 and TRBJ2-3, with 12 bases matching TRBD2. Sequencing was carried out using peripheral blood. The CDR3 DNA is TGTGCCAGTACCCGACTAGCGGGAGAGCCAGATACGCAGTATTTT. Translation: CASTRLAGEPDTQYF.